A selection of T cell receptor beta chains follows, all from one sample in a study of blood T cell repertoires in COVID-19. The method was immunoSEQ multiplex PCR; TCRdb's version includes in-frame clones alone and lacks a portion of them. The data show more than 65,000 clones, about 86% seen once. Material: peripheral blood. Receptors originate from a man aged 50 to 60 with active COVID-19. CDR3s include the opening cysteine and the closing phenylalanine or tryptophan. Each record gives: J gene, V gene, D gene, clone size, CDR3 protein, CDR3 DNA. The D gene is left open where the match is weak. Clone sizes are given selectively: once, few, many, or a class where the clone is expanded.

J: TRBJ2-4
V: TRBV3-1/TRBV3-2
D: .
size: .
CDR3: CASSQDGGEVFQYF
DNA: TGTGCCAGCAGCCAAGATGGCGGGGAAGTGTTTCAGTACTTC

J: TRBJ1-1
V: TRBV28
D: .
size: .
CDR3: CASSLPARGNTEAFF
DNA: TGTGCCAGCAGTTTACCAGCCAGGGGGAACACTGAAGCTTTCTTT

J: TRBJ1-2
V: TRBV9
D: .
size: .
CDR3: CASRGVYNYGYTF
DNA: TGTGCCAGCAGAGGAGTTTATAACTATGGCTACACCTTC

J: TRBJ2-7
V: TRBV24-1
D: .
size: .
CDR3: CATSDPRQARFGEQYF
DNA: TGTGCCACCAGTGATCCACGACAGGCCCGCTTTGGGGAGCAGTACTTC

J: TRBJ1-5
V: TRBV5-5
D: TRBD1
size: few
CDR3: CASSLGTGANNQPQHF
DNA: TGTGCCAGCAGCTTGGGGACAGGGGCCAACAATCAGCCCCAGCATTTT

J: TRBJ1-1
V: TRBV7-8
D: .
size: .
CDR3: CASSLEARGTEAFF
DNA: TGTGCCAGCAGCTTAGAAGCCAGAGGGACTGAAGCTTTCTTT

J: TRBJ2-3
V: TRBV24-1
D: TRBD2
size: .
CDR3: CATSDLLASGGADTQYF
DNA: TGTGCCACCAGTGATTTGCTAGCTAGCGGGGGGGCAGATACGCAGTATTTT

J: TRBJ2-3
V: TRBV7-9
D: .
size: .
CDR3: CASTPGGEADTQYF
DNA: TGTGCCAGCACCCCCGGCGGGGAGGCAGATACGCAGTATTTT

J: TRBJ1-2
V: TRBV7-9
D: .
size: .
CDR3: CASSLDVASFYGYTF
DNA: TGTGCCAGCAGCTTGGATGTAGCCTCTTTCTATGGCTACACCTTC

J: TRBJ1-2
V: TRBV7-2
D: .
size: few
CDR3: CASSLPSGTGGYTF
DNA: TGTGCCAGCAGCTTACCCTCAGGTACCGGTGGCTACACCTTC

J: TRBJ2-7
V: TRBV7-6
D: TRBD2
size: .
CDR3: CASSLASSGPSYEQYF
DNA: TGTGCCAGCAGCTTAGCGTCTAGCGGGCCCTCCTACGAGCAGTACTTC

J: TRBJ1-1
V: TRBV9
D: .
size: .
CDR3: CASSVSGETEAFF
DNA: TGTGCCAGCAGCGTATCAGGGGAAACTGAAGCTTTCTTT

J: TRBJ1-2
V: TRBV7-2
D: TRBD1
size: .
CDR3: CASSSRTGLNYGYTF
DNA: TGTGCCAGCAGCTCCCGGACAGGTTTAAACTATGGCTACACCTTC

J: TRBJ1-2
V: TRBV4-3
D: .
size: .
CDR3: CASSQDPGQHYGYTF
DNA: TGCGCCAGCAGCCAAGACCCCGGACAGCACTATGGCTACACCTTC

J: TRBJ2-7
V: TRBV6-5
D: .
size: .
CDR3: CASSLSLAERYEQYF
DNA: TGTGCCAGCAGTTTAAGTTTAGCGGAGCGATACGAGCAGTACTTC

J: TRBJ2-7
V: TRBV4-1
D: .
size: .
CDR3: CASSHEQGYEQYF
DNA: TGCGCCAGCAGCCACGAGCAGGGATACGAGCAGTACTTC

J: TRBJ2-1
V: TRBV4-2
D: .
size: .
CDR3: CASSQANGNNGQFF
DNA: TGTGCCAGCAGCCAAGCGAACGGGAACAATGGGCAGTTCTTC

J: TRBJ1-2
V: TRBV12-3/TRBV12-4
D: .
size: .
CDR3: CASSLIRQDGYTF
DNA: TGTGCCAGCAGTTTGATCCGGCAGGATGGCTACACCTTC

J: TRBJ2-5
V: TRBV12-5
D: TRBD1
size: .
CDR3: CASGLGTGLQETQYF
DNA: TGTGCTAGTGGTTTGGGGACAGGGCTCCAAGAGACCCAGTACTTC

J: TRBJ2-3
V: TRBV9
D: TRBD2
size: .
CDR3: CASSPTGGGTDTQYF
DNA: TGTGCCAGCAGCCCCACGGGGGGGGGCACAGATACGCAGTATTTT

J: TRBJ2-5
V: TRBV9
D: .
size: .
CDR3: CASSVLAEETQYF
DNA: TGTGCCAGCAGCGTCTTGGCCGAAGAGACCCAGTACTTC

J: TRBJ1-2
V: TRBV7-9
D: .
size: .
CDR3: CASSLGQGRNYGYTF
DNA: TGTGCCAGCAGCTTAGGGCAGGGGCGTAACTATGGCTACACCTTC

J: TRBJ1-1
V: TRBV29-1
D: .
size: few
CDR3: CSVEQGPRSMAFF
DNA: TGCAGCGTTGAGCAGGGTCCCCGGTCGATGGCTTTCTTT

J: TRBJ2-1
V: TRBV7-6
D: .
size: .
CDR3: CASSLSDSIYNEQFF
DNA: TGTGCCAGCAGCTTATCGGACTCGATTTACAATGAGCAGTTCTTC

J: TRBJ2-2
V: TRBV4-2
D: .
size: few
CDR3: CASSRGQTGELFF
DNA: TGTGCCAGCAGCCGCGGACAGACCGGGGAGCTGTTTTTT

J: TRBJ2-1
V: TRBV28
D: .
size: .
CDR3: CASASPIGYNEQFF
DNA: TGTGCCAGCGCCTCCCCGATCGGCTACAATGAGCAGTTCTTC

J: TRBJ1-1
V: TRBV20-1
D: .
size: .
CDR3: CSAFRGAEAFF
DNA: TGCAGTGCCTTTCGCGGGGCTGAAGCTTTCTTT

J: TRBJ2-7
V: TRBV4-3
D: .
size: .
CDR3: CASSQEVSEWAEQYF
DNA: TGCGCCAGCAGCCAAGAGGTTAGCGAGTGGGCCGAGCAGTACTTC

J: TRBJ2-3
V: TRBV18
D: TRBD2
size: .
CDR3: CASSPGLAVTQYF
DNA: TGTGCCAGCTCACCGGGACTAGCAGTTACGCAGTATTTT

J: TRBJ2-7
V: TRBV4-3
D: TRBD2
size: .
CDR3: CASSQDPPLAGKLEQYF
DNA: TGCGCCAGCAGCCAAGATCCCCCCCTAGCGGGAAAGCTCGAGCAGTACTTC

J: TRBJ1-4
V: TRBV28
D: .
size: .
CDR3: CASSLPGEGWKKLFF
DNA: TGTGCCAGCAGTTTACCGGGGGAGGGGTGGAAAAAACTGTTTTTT

J: TRBJ1-5
V: TRBV27
D: .
size: .
CDR3: CASSSPYSNQPQHF
DNA: TGTGCCAGCAGTTCCCCCTATAGCAATCAGCCCCAGCATTTT

J: TRBJ2-3
V: TRBV19
D: .
size: .
CDR3: CASSIVGDTDTQYF
DNA: TGTGCCAGTAGTATCGTCGGGGACACAGATACGCAGTATTTT

J: TRBJ2-7
V: TRBV5-4
D: .
size: .
CDR3: CASSSYRVGGPYEQYF
DNA: TGTGCCAGCAGCTCGTACAGGGTTGGCGGACCTTACGAGCAGTACTTC

J: TRBJ2-1
V: TRBV3-1/TRBV3-2
D: TRBD2
size: .
CDR3: CASRFNSGGGNNEQFF
DNA: TGTGCCAGCAGATTCAATAGCGGGGGGGGAAACAATGAGCAGTTCTTC

J: TRBJ1-1
V: TRBV25-1
D: .
size: .
CDR3: CASTGYTEAFF
DNA: TGTGCCAGCACAGGGTACACTGAAGCTTTCTTT

J: TRBJ2-7
V: TRBV2
D: .
size: .
CDR3: CASNPGGTETKEQYF
DNA: TGTGCCAGCAACCCGGGGGGGACAGAGACCAAAGAGCAGTACTTC

J: TRBJ2-7
V: TRBV24-1
D: TRBD2
size: once
CDR3: CATSDGTSPRYEQYF
DNA: TGTGCCACCAGTGACGGGACTAGCCCGCGGTACGAGCAGTACTTC

J: TRBJ2-1
V: TRBV19
D: .
size: .
CDR3: CASTPIRGSSYNEQFF
DNA: TGTGCCAGTACCCCAATCAGGGGCAGCTCCTACAATGAGCAGTTCTTC

J: TRBJ1-4
V: TRBV28
D: .
size: .
CDR3: CASSNRVDEKLFF
DNA: TGTGCCAGCAGTAACAGGGTGGATGAAAAACTGTTTTTT

J: TRBJ2-3
V: TRBV10-1
D: TRBD1
size: few
CDR3: CASSEQGASLDTQYF
DNA: TGCGCCAGCAGCGAACAGGGGGCCTCTTTAGATACGCAGTATTTT

J: TRBJ1-1
V: TRBV7-9
D: .
size: .
CDR3: CASSLRAGRGLSVGTEAFF
DNA: TGTGCCAGCAGCTTAAGGGCGGGCAGGGGATTATCAGTTGGCACTGAAGCTTTCTTT